The 24 T cell receptor beta chains below come from one sample, sequenced in a study of shared clonotypes between healthy human individuals. TCRdb's copy holds only in-frame clones and misses some; the assay was immunoSEQ multiplex PCR. This sample carries 800,000 or so clones, about 97% of them seen once, and the ten largest clones take about 0.25%. Naive-designated CD8 cells lacked CD45RO, were positively enriched for CCR7, and omitted terminally differentiated effector memory CD45RA+ cells. Sequencing was performed on naive CD8+ T cells sorted from blood. The receptors originated from a man between 25 and 39 years old in good health.

This clone was counted once. The genes are TRBV4-1 and TRBJ2-1; 12 bases are a match to TRBD2. This CDR3 spans 18 amino acids. J was trimmed by 4 bases and V by 0 bases; bases with no gene match: 7. CDR1 and CDR2 (germline): MGHRA, YSYEKL. The CDR3 DNA is TGCGCCAGCAGCCAAGATCTCCGACTAGCGGGGGATTACAATGAGCAGTTCTTC. The encoded protein is CASSQDLRLAGDYNEQFF.

The chain recombines TRBV9 with TRBJ2-3; 8 bases are shared with TRBD2. Losses at the gene ends were 7 bases for V and 4 bases for J; bases not matched to a gene: 5. The germline CDR1 and CDR2 sequences are SGDLS and YYNGEE. The CDR3 runs to 13 residues. CDR3 bases: TGTGCCAGCGACGGACTAGCCCCAGATACGCAGTATTTT. Encoded protein: CASDGLAPDTQYF.

In the case of this clone: Germline and junction disagree at one end, which may indicate a read error. The V and J genes are TRBV5-4 and TRBJ2-5; D gene unclear. Germline V gene sequence: CDR1 SGHNT, CDR2 YYREEE (reference sequence). This CDR3 is built from 16 residues. The chain's CDR3 is CTSSLDPPGGQETQYF. CDR3 bases: TGTACCAGCAGCTTGGATCCCCCCGGCGGTCAAGAGACCCAGTACTTC.

V gene TRBV6-1 combines with J gene TRBJ1-1; 8 bases map to TRBD1. The CDR3 totals 18 residues. In germline, CDR1 is MNHNS, CDR2 SASEGT. The V gene end was trimmed by 6 bases and the J gene end by 2 bases; junction bases not matched to a gene: 17. This chain's CDR3 is CASSELDRGLRGNTEAFF. The CDR3 region has the DNA TGTGCCAGCAGCGAACTAGACAGGGGCCTTCGAGGCAACACTGAAGCTTTCTTT.

The V and J genes are TRBV15 and TRBJ2-1; no clear D. V was shortened by 2 bases and J by 10 bases, with 12 bases between the two germline ends. The CDR3 extends over 13 amino acids. In germline, CDR1 is LNHNV, CDR2 YYDKDF (reference sequence). CDR3 amino acids: CATSRTWNVEQFF. CDR3 in DNA: TGTGCCACCAGCAGAACGTGGAATGTAGAGCAGTTCTTC.

This chain connects TRBV4-1 to TRBJ2-1; possibly TRBD1 for D (6 bases). V lost 0 bases to trimming and J lost 7 bases, with 22 bases between them. The germline gives CDR1 MGHRA, CDR2 YSYEKL. The CDR3 contains 18 residues. CDR3 in DNA: TGCGCCAGCAGCCAAGATAGTGGACAGACATATCAAGGGAATGAGCAGTTCTTC. It encodes CASSQDSGQTYQGNEQFF.

The chain is built from TRBV6-4 and TRBJ2-1; D is unclear. The CDR3 length is 13 residues. Germline CDR1 reads MRHNA; CDR2 reads SNTAGT. Trimming left V 2 bases short and J 9 bases short, with 11 bases between. CDR3 protein: CASSDRPGSEQFF. The CDR3 DNA reads as TGTGCCAGCAGTGACCGGCCCGGTAGTGAGCAGTTCTTC.

The sample holds one count of this clone. The chain has TRBV7-9 and TRBJ2-5; tentatively, D is TRBD1 (6 bases). This CDR3 comprises 14 residues. Trimming took 4 bases from V and 6 from J, leaving 15 bases between them. Germline lookup yields CDR1 SEHNR and CDR2 FQNEAQ (reference sequence). The CDR3 spells CASSSTGGEKTQYF. CDR3 nucleotide sequence: TGTGCCAGCAGCTCTACTGGGGGCGAAAAGACCCAGTACTTC.

The chain joins TRBV4-1 to TRBJ2-7; no clear D gene. The CDR3 spans 15 residues. CDR1 MGHRA and CDR2 YSYEKL come from the germline V gene. Trimming pared 3 bases from V and 2 bases from J, leaving 14 bases between. This CDR3 is CASSQTPQAPYEQYF. In DNA, the CDR3 is TGCGCCAGCAGCCAGACCCCCCAGGCCCCCTACGAGCAGTACTTC.

V gene TRBV19 combines with J gene TRBJ1-1, with D unclear. CDR1 and CDR2 (germline): LNHDA, SQIVND (reference sequence). The CDR3 spans 14 residues. V lost 7 bases and J 0 bases, leaving 12 bases between the germline ends. The CDR3, as DNA: TGTGCCAGTAAGAGTCTTCTCATGAACACTGAAGCTTTCTTT. Translated, it gives CASKSLLMNTEAFF. The entire variable domain, with the rest obtained from reference TRBV19 and TRBJ1-1, is as follows: DGGITQSPKYLFRKEGQNVTLSCEQNLNHDAMYWYRQDPGQGLRLIYYSQIVNDFQKGDIAEGYSVSREKKESFPLTVTSAQKNPTAFYLCASKSLLMNTEAFFGQGTRLTVV.

The V call is TRBV6-5, the J call TRBJ2-7; 9 nucleotides align to TRBD2. CDR1 is MNHEY, CDR2 SVGAGI, per germline. This CDR3 is 14 amino acids long. Trimming cost V 0 bases and J 9 bases; bases outside gene matches: 6. The CDR3, as DNA: TGTGCCAGCAGTTACTCCGCGGGAGGGCCCTCGCAGTACTTC. The encoded protein is CASSYSAGGPSQYF.

The chain combines TRBV29-1 with TRBJ1-2, with a tentative D call TRBD1 (5 bases). V was pared by 5 bases and J by 8 bases, with 18 bases between. Germline V lookup: CDR1 SQVTM, CDR2 ANQGSEA. The CDR3 loop spans 13 amino acids. The CDR3 region is CSVRFGGGGGYTF. In DNA form, the CDR3 reads TGCAGCGTTCGATTCGGGGGAGGAGGCGGCTACACCTTC.

The chain joins TRBV4-3 to TRBJ2-1, with no clear D. Trimming removed 4 bases at V and 8 bases at J, with 12 bases between. The CDR3 is made up of 13 amino acids. Germline V gene lookup returns CDR1 LGHNA and CDR2 YSLEER. The CDR3 here is CASSPRRPDEQFF. The CDR3, as DNA: TGCGCCAGCAGCCCCCGAAGGCCCGATGAGCAGTTCTTC.

The chain links TRBV28 to TRBJ2-5; a weak D match, TRBD1 (6 bases). Germline values: CDR1 MDHEN, CDR2 SYDVKM. This CDR3 has 15 amino acids. The V and J ends lost 6 bases and 2 bases respectively, with 16 bases between them. Here the CDR3 DNA reads TGTGCCAGCAGCCCTAGACGGGGACAACAAGAGACCCAGTACTTC. Amino acids: CASSPRRGQQETQYF. The full variable domain, completed using reference TRBV28 and TRBJ2-5, is DVKVTQSSRYLVKRTGEKVFLECVQDMDHENMFWYRQDPGLGLRLIYFSYDVKMKEKGDIPEGYSVSREKKERFSLILESASTNQTSMYLCASSPRRGQQETQYFGPGTRLLVL.

The chain links TRBV30 to TRBJ2-1, with D possibly being TRBD2 (5 bases). From germline, CDR1 is GTSNPN and CDR2 SVGIG (reference sequence). The CDR3 length is 12 residues. Trimming removed 5 bases from V and 9 bases from J, with 14 bases in between. This chain's CDR3 is CAWEGRGSEQFF. In nucleotides, the CDR3 is TGTGCCTGGGAGGGTCGTGGGAGTGAGCAGTTCTTC.

In this sample, this clone turned up once. The V gene is TRBV5-4, the J gene TRBJ2-7; TRBD2 agrees at 7 bases. The germline gives CDR1 SGHNT, CDR2 YYREEE (reference sequence). Trimming at V came to 0 bases and at J to 3 bases, leaving 6 bases not matched to a gene. The CDR3 is 15 amino acids. The CDR3 loop reads CASSLVAGTNYEQYF. The CDR3 DNA reads as TGTGCCAGCAGCTTGGTGGCAGGGACTAACTACGAGCAGTACTTC.

The J gene is TRBJ2-2, the V gene TRBV27, with D possibly matching TRBD2 (5 bases). The V gene lost 3 bases and the J gene lost 4 bases, with 12 bases spanning the gap. Germline loops: CDR1 MNHEY, CDR2 SMNVEV (reference sequence). This CDR3 has 15 amino acids. The CDR3 nucleotides are TGTGCCAGCAGTTTTGGTCTAGCAGGCACCGGGGAGCTGTTTTTT. Translation gives CASSFGLAGTGELFF.

The rearrangement uses TRBV2 and TRBJ1-1; TRBD1 might be the D (6 bases). The CDR3 is made up of 15 amino acids. Trimming cost V 7 bases and J 4 bases, with 19 bases left between them. Germline CDR1 and CDR2: SNHLY and FYNNEI. In nucleotides, the CDR3 is TGTGCCAGCACCGAGGGGGTCGGGGAAGGCACTGAAGCTTTCTTT. It specifies CASTEGVGEGTEAFF.

The chain uses TRBV27 and TRBJ2-1, with 8 bases fitting TRBD2. With V trimmed by 8 bases and J by 1 base, 10 bases remained unmatched. The CDR3 has 16 amino acids. CDR1 is MNHEY and CDR2 is SMNVEV in the germline V gene (reference sequence). CDR3 DNA: TGTGCCAGCTACCCTTCGGGGGGGAAATCCTACAATGAGCAGTTCTTC. Translation gives CASYPSGGKSYNEQFF.

The chain carries TRBV14 and TRBJ2-7; TRBD2 matches 10 bases. Trimming took 1 base from V and 5 from J; bases not matched to a gene: 17. Germline CDR1 reads SGHDN; CDR2 reads FVKESK. The CDR3 has 19 residues. This CDR3 is CASSQATLAGGRFVHEQYF. The CDR3 DNA sequence: TGTGCCAGCAGCCAAGCCACTTTAGCGGGGGGCAGGTTTGTTCACGAGCAGTACTTC.

This chain joins TRBV10-2 and TRBJ2-1, with TRBD2 identical over 7 bases. The ends lost 4 bases at V and 5 bases at J; junction bases unmatched: 2. This CDR3 is 13 amino acids long. Germline V gene lookup returns CDR1 WSHSY and CDR2 SAAADI. CDR3 DNA sequence: TGCGCCAGCAGTGGTGCGGGAGACAATGAGCAGTTCTTC. Residues: CASSGAGDNEQFF.

This clone was seen once. J is TRBJ2-7 and V is TRBV7-9; a possible D gene is TRBD2 (7 bases). Per the germline V gene, CDR1 is SEHNR and CDR2 is FQNEAQ (reference sequence). Trimming shortened V by 4 bases and J by 3 bases, and 16 bases separated the two germline ends. CDR3 length: 15 amino acids. As DNA, the CDR3 is TGTGCCAGCAGCTCGATGGGAGGGGGGGTCTACGAGCAGTACTTC. This sequence encodes CASSSMGGGVYEQYF.

The genes are TRBV7-9 and TRBJ2-7; possibly TRBD1 for D (6 bases). The germline gives CDR1 SEHNR, CDR2 FQNEAQ (reference sequence). V shed 10 bases and J shed 3 bases, with 16 bases lying between them. The CDR3 contains 13 residues. The CDR3 DNA reads TGTGCCACAGAGGGGCCAGGGGACTACGAGCAGTACTTC. Translating it yields CATEGPGDYEQYF.

This sequence joins TRBV7-8 and TRBJ1-2, with D tentatively TRBD1 (5 bases). V was trimmed by 5 bases and J by 8 bases, leaving 27 bases between them. The CDR3 length is 17 residues. Germline CDR1 SGHVS, CDR2 FQNEAQ. CDR3 loop: CASSTPGPRGELKGYTF. The CDR3 DNA is TGTGCCAGCAGCACCCCAGGCCCTCGGGGGGAACTCAAGGGCTACACCTTC.